These 26 T cell receptor beta chains were all obtained from the same sample, sequenced in a study of human T cells and chemical hapten exposure. TCRdb analysed the RACE reads with MiXCR anew, one entry per CDR3 protein. The repertoire consists of approximately 38,000 distinct CDR3 sequences, with more than 9% occurring once and the leading ten covering roughly 6%. Time point denoted: pre-sensitization, week 0. Documented treatment: therapeutic diphenylcyclopropenone sensitization with weekly scalp DPC. The input for sequencing was whole blood, taken in connection with sensitization to the hapten diphenylcyclopropenone (DPC). Receptors were obtained from a man in his thirties or forties with alopecia areata. Some clones in this sample may be carry-over from other donors' samples.

This clonotype was observed many times. The V and J genes are TRBV18 and TRBJ2-7; 10 bases are shared with TRBD2. Unmatched junction bases numbered 3, after V lost 3 bases and J lost 4 bases. This CDR3 has 14 residues. Germline CDR1 KGHSH, CDR2 LQKENI. The CDR3 DNA follows: TGTGCCAGCTCACCCCTAGCGGGAGTGTACGAGCAGTACGTC. Translation gives CASSPLAGVYEQYV.

This clonotype occurred many times. The rearrangement uses TRBV5-5 and TRBJ2-2; TRBD2 aligns across 9 bases. V shed 4 bases, J shed 4 bases, and the junction held 11 bases outside the gene matches. The germline gives CDR1 SGHKS, CDR2 YYEKEE (reference sequence). The CDR3 has 17 amino acids. This chain's CDR3 is CASSRPTGTSITGELFF. The CDR3 coding sequence is TGTGCCAGCAGCCGCCCAACCGGGACTAGCATCACCGGGGAGCTGTTTTTT.

This clonotype was recorded at least ten times. The chain joins TRBV20-1 to TRBJ2-5; no clear D. Trimming removed 0 bases from V and 0 bases from J, with 5 bases in between. Germline V gives CDR1 DFQATT, CDR2 SNEGSKA (reference sequence). CDR3 length: 13 residues. This CDR3 is CSARDVYQETQYF. CDR3 sequence (DNA): TGCAGTGCTAGAGATGTCTACCAAGAGACCCAGTACTTC.

This clonotype was seen repeatedly, ten times or more. The chain uses TRBV6-2 or TRBV6-3 and TRBJ1-5; D uncertain. Germline CDR1 is MNHEY and CDR2 is SVGEGT. Trimming shortened V by 7 bases and J by 0 bases, and 4 bases separated the two germline ends. This CDR3 is 12 amino acids long. As DNA, the CDR3 is TGTGCCAGCAAATATAGCAATCAGCCCCAGCATTTT. The encoded protein is CASKYSNQPQHF.

This sequence joins TRBV28 and TRBJ2-7, with 7 bases matching TRBD2. This CDR3 region has 15 residues. V lost 8 bases to trimming and J lost 1 base; unmatched junction nucleotides: 11. Germline lookup yields CDR1 MDHEN and CDR2 SYDVKM. The CDR3 nucleotides are TGTGCCAGCGGACCCCGGGACTACCGATCCTACGAGCAGTACGTC. It codes for CASGPRDYRSYEQYV.

This clonotype turned up a few times. This chain links TRBV4-1 with TRBJ2-3, with 11 nucleotides matching TRBD2. This CDR3 has 16 residues. Germline V gives CDR1 MGHRA, CDR2 YSYEKL. With V trimmed by 2 bases and J by 10 bases, 11 bases remained unmatched. CDR3 nucleotide sequence: TGCGCCAGCAGCCAACCCTTTAGCGGGGGGGCCTTGTCGCAGTATTTT. Translation: CASSQPFSGGALSQYF.

V gene TRBV14 combines with J gene TRBJ2-7; no definite D call. Trimming shortened V by 0 bases and J by 12 bases, and 12 bases separated the two germline ends. Germline lookup yields CDR1 SGHDN and CDR2 FVKESK. The CDR3 has 12 residues. The CDR3 region is CASSQDLGSLYF. As DNA, the CDR3 is TGTGCCAGCAGCCAAGATCTTGGCAGCTTGTACTTC.

This clonotype was recorded a few times. The chain employs TRBV9 and TRBJ1-2; D is possibly TRBD1 (6 bases). The CDR3 consists of 12 residues. Germline values: CDR1 SGDLS, CDR2 YYNGEE. V was cut by 4 bases and J by 4 bases, with 8 bases left in between. The CDR3 coding sequence is TGTGCCAGCAGCCCGGACAGCTATGGCTACACCTTC. The encoded protein is CASSPDSYGYTF.

This clonotype was observed at least ten times. V usage is TRBV29-1 and J usage is TRBJ2-5, with no clear D. Germline CDR1 reads SQVTM; CDR2 reads ANQGSEA. The CDR3 contains 12 residues. V lost 5 bases and J lost 4, with 11 bases in between. CDR3 region: CSVKTLRETQYF. The CDR3 DNA follows: TGCAGCGTTAAGACCCTGCGAGAGACCCAGTACTTC.

This clonotype was counted a few times. The genes are TRBV20-1 and TRBJ2-1; 7 nucleotides agree with TRBD2. The CDR3 is 17 residues long. V dropped 3 bases and J dropped 0; count of bases not matched to a gene: 11. From germline, CDR1 is DFQATT and CDR2 SNEGSKA (reference sequence). This chain's CDR3 is CSASTPLAARSYNEQFF. CDR3 nucleotide sequence: TGCAGTGCTAGTACCCCTCTAGCGGCCCGCTCCTACAATGAGCAGTTCTTC.

This clonotype has a handful of counts. The chain joins TRBV7-9 to TRBJ2-7; tentatively, D is TRBD1 or TRBD2 (5 bases each). The CDR3 consists of 13 residues. CDR1 is SEHNR and CDR2 is FQNEAQ in the germline V gene (reference sequence). Between the trimmed V and J ends, which lost 7 bases and 2 bases, there was a span of 12 bases. The CDR3 DNA follows: TGTGCCAGCACCGGGGCCGAGGCCTACGAGCAGTACTTC. It yields the protein CASTGAEAYEQYF.

The chain has TRBV18 and TRBJ2-7; unclear D gene. CDR1 and CDR2 (germline): KGHSH, LQKENI. The CDR3 covers 16 residues. Between the trimmed V and J ends, which lost 0 bases and 4 bases, there was a span of 16 bases. The CDR3 loop reads CASSPPVARQGYEQYF. CDR3 nucleotide sequence: TGTGCCAGCTCACCACCGGTGGCCCGCCAAGGGTACGAGCAGTACTTC. The variable domain in full, with the rest retrieved from reference TRBV18 and TRBJ2-7, is NAGVMQNPRHLVRRRGQEARLRCSPMKGHSHVYWYRQLPEEGLKFMVYLQKENIIDESGMPKERFSAEFPKEGPSILRIQQVVRGDSAAYFCASSPPVARQGYEQYFGPGTRLTVT.

The V and J genes are TRBV12-3 or TRBV12-4 and TRBJ2-2; D is unresolved. This CDR3 has 13 residues. V dropped 3 bases and J dropped 10 bases, with 12 bases sitting between them. The CDR3 protein is CASSLSGTEELFF. CDR3 DNA: TGTGCCAGCAGTTTGTCAGGCACGGAGGAGCTGTTTTTT.

The V call is TRBV12-3 or TRBV12-4, the J call TRBJ2-7; no firm D call. V shed 2 bases and J shed 3 bases, with 8 bases lying between them. This CDR3 contains 13 residues. This CDR3 reads CASSLMGYYEQYV. The CDR3 region has the DNA TGTGCCAGCAGTTTAATGGGATACTACGAGCAGTACGTC.

The V call is TRBV19, the J call TRBJ2-3; 10 nucleotides align to TRBD2. This CDR3 region has 16 residues. The J segment lost 0 bases and the V segment lost 7 bases, leaving 7 bases of the junction unmatched. The V gene's germline CDR1 is LNHDA and CDR2 SQIVND (reference sequence). The CDR3 sequence is CASNEGSGRSTDTQYF. Written as DNA, the CDR3 is TGTGCCAGTAACGAGGGTAGCGGGAGGAGCACAGATACGCAGTATTTT.

The chain has TRBV7-9 and TRBJ2-1; D is possibly TRBD2 (5 bases). The length of the CDR3 is 13 residues. Trimming left V 2 bases short and J 10 bases short, with 12 bases between. The germline V gene encodes CDR1 SEHNR and CDR2 FQNEAQ (reference sequence). The CDR3, as DNA: TGTGCCAGCAGCTTAATCGGGGATGGGGAGCAGTTCTTC. It codes for CASSLIGDGEQFF.

This clonotype was seen at least ten times. The chain couples TRBV6-4 to TRBJ2-7; 7 positions match TRBD1. Trimming took 8 bases from V and 4 from J; bases not matched to a gene: 11. The germline CDR1 and CDR2 sequences are MRHNA and SNTAGT. The CDR3 is 14 residues long. This CDR3 is CASWNRGLWYEQYV. The CDR3 DNA is TGTGCCAGCTGGAACAGGGGTCTCTGGTACGAGCAGTACGTC.

In this sample, this clonotype turned up many times. The chain carries TRBV4-2 and TRBJ2-3; D is unclear. V was shortened by 0 bases and J by 4 bases, with 14 bases between the two germline ends. This CDR3 is built from 16 residues. Germline lookup yields CDR1 LGHNA and CDR2 YNFKEQ. CDR3 DNA sequence: TGTGCCAGCAGCCAAGATCGAGTCTCTACAGCAGATACGCAGTATTTT. Protein product: CASSQDRVSTADTQYF.

This clonotype was recorded at least ten times. The chain is built from TRBV10-3 and TRBJ2-3, with D possibly matching TRBD1 (6 bases). Looked up from germline, CDR1 is ENHRY and CDR2 is SYGVKD. This CDR3 has 14 amino acids. Trimming stripped 5 bases from V and 0 bases from J, with 9 bases between. The CDR3 coding sequence is TGTGCCATCAGTCGACAGGAGAGCACAGATACGCAGTATTTT. Protein sequence: CAISRQESTDTQYF.

The table lists this clonotype with many counts. V and J are TRBV5-1 and TRBJ2-7; TRBD2 might be the D (5 bases). Germline loops: CDR1 SGHRS, CDR2 YFSETQ. This CDR3 spans 13 amino acids. V lost 5 bases, J lost 11 bases, and 20 bases lay in between. CDR3 coding DNA: TGCGCCAGCAGACCCGGAGGAGGCAACGGGGAGTACTTC. This translates into CASRPGGGNGEYF.

The chain is built from TRBV11-1 and TRBJ2-7, with D perhaps TRBD2 (6 bases). CDR1 is SGHAT, CDR2 FQDESV, per germline (reference sequence). The V end was cut by 3 bases, the J end by 6 bases, with 15 bases between. The CDR3 length is 14 residues. The chain's CDR3 is CASSFDGSIGEQYV. The CDR3 DNA is TGTGCCAGCAGCTTCGACGGGAGCATCGGCGAGCAGTACGTC.

This clonotype has at least ten counts. This sequence joins TRBV4-3 and TRBJ2-2; D is ambiguous. The CDR3 totals 17 residues. The V end lost 0 bases, the J end lost 1 base, and 12 bases lay between the germline ends. From germline, CDR1 is LGHNA and CDR2 YSLEER. The CDR3 bases are TGCGCCAGCAGCCAAGATCTAGGCAGACTGAACACCGGGGAGCTGTTTTTT. Amino acids: CASSQDLGRLNTGELFF.

This clonotype has only a few counts. The chain uses TRBV19 and TRBJ2-7; perhaps TRBD1 as D (6 bases). The germline V gene has CDR1 LNHDA and CDR2 SQIVND (reference sequence). V lost 4 bases and J 0 bases, leaving 7 bases between the germline ends. This CDR3 is 13 amino acids long. The CDR3 DNA reads as TGTGCCAGTAGTAGGGACATCTCCTACGAGCAGTACGTC. It translates to CASSRDISYEQYV.

At least ten counts were recorded for this clonotype. The chain has TRBV6-1 and TRBJ2-7; 9 bases fit TRBD1. Trimming cost V 2 bases and J 8 bases; bases outside gene matches: 13. Germline CDR1 MNHNS, CDR2 SASEGT. The CDR3 contains 16 residues. CDR3 nucleotides: TGTGCCAGCAGTGAACAGCCGGGACAGGGACTCGAGAAGCAGTACTTC. Translated: CASSEQPGQGLEKQYF.

Regarding this clonotype: This may come from a read error, since a much larger clone is one base off. V gene TRBV5-1 combines with J gene TRBJ2-7; D is unclear. The CDR3 length is 13 residues. The germline V gene has CDR1 SGHRS and CDR2 YFSETQ. In DNA, the CDR3 is TGCGCCGGCAGCTTTGACCCCTCCTACGAGCAGTACTTC. Its protein is CAGSFDPSYEQYF.

The table lists this clonotype with many counts. The chain is built from TRBV20-1 and TRBJ1-5; D remains unclear. The V gene lost 0 bases and the J gene lost 2 bases, with 5 bases spanning the gap. Germline V lookup: CDR1 DFQATT, CDR2 SNEGSKA (reference sequence). The CDR3 spans 13 residues. The CDR3: CSARDGGNQPQHF. Written as DNA, the CDR3 is TGCAGTGCTAGAGACGGGGGCAATCAGCCCCAGCATTTT.